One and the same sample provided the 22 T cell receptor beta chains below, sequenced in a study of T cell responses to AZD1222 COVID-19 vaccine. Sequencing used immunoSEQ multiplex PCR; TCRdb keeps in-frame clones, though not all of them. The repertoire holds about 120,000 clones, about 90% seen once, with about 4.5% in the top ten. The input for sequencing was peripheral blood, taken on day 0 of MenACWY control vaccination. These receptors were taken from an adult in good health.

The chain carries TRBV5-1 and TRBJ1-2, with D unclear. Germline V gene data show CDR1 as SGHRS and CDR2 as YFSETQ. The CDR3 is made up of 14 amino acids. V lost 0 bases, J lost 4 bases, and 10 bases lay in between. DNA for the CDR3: TGCGCCAGCAGCTTGGTTGCCCCCGGCTATGGCTACACCTTC. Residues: CASSLVAPGYGYTF.

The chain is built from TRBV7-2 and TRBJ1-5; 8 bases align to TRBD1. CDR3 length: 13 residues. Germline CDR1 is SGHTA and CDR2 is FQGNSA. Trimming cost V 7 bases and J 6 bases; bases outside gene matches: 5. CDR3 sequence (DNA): TGTGCCAGCATGCGTGACAGGGGTCAGCCCCAGCATTTT. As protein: CASMRDRGQPQHF.

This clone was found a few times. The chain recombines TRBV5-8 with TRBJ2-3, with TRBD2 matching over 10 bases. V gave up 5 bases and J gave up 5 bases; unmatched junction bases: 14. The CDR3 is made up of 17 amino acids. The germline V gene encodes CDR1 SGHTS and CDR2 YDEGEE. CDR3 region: CASRKRSGRAGGDTQYF. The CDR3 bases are TGTGCCAGCAGAAAGCGCAGCGGGAGGGCCGGTGGAGATACGCAGTATTTT. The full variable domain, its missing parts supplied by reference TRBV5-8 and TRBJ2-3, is EAGVTQSPTHLIKTRGQQATLRCSPISGHTSVYWYQQALGLGLQFLLWYDEGEERNRGNFPPRFSGRQFPNYSSELNVNALELEDSALYLCASRKRSGRAGGDTQYFGPGTRLTVL.

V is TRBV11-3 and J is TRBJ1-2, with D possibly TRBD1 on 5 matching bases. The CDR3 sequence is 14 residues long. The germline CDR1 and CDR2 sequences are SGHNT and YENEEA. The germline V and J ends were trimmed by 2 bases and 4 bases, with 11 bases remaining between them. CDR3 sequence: CASSLSPGSYGYTF. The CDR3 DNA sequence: TGTGCCAGCAGCTTATCTCCAGGGTCCTATGGCTACACCTTC.

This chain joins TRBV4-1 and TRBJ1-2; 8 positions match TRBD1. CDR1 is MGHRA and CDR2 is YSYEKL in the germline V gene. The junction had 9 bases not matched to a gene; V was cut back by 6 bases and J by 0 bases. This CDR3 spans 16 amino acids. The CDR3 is CASSHGTGPSNYGYTF. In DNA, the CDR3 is TGCGCCAGCAGTCACGGGACAGGTCCTTCTAACTATGGCTACACCTTC.

The CDR3 sequence is CASGAIMNYGYTF. For the CDR3, the DNA is TGTGCCAGCGGGGCTATCATGAACTATGGCTACACCTTC. The rearrangement links TRBV2 to TRBJ1-2, with D possibly being TRBD1 (5 bases). Per the germline V gene, CDR1 is SNHLY and CDR2 is FYNNEI. V gave up 8 bases and J gave up 2 bases, with 12 bases separating them. This CDR3 contains 13 residues.

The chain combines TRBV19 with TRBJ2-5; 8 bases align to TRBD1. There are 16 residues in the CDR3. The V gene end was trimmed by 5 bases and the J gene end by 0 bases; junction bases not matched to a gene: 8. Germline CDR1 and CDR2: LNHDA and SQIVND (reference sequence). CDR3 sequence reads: CASSFSGTGYQETQYF. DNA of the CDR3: TGTGCCAGTAGTTTCTCCGGGACAGGATACCAAGAGACCCAGTACTTC.

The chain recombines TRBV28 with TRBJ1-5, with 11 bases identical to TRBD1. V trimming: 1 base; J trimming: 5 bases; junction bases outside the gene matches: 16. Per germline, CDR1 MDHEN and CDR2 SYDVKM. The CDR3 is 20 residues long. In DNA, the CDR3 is TGTGCCAGCAGTTTATTGGGACAGGGGGGGGGTATAGGTCCATATCAGCCCCAGCATTTT. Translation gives CASSLLGQGGGIGPYQPQHF.

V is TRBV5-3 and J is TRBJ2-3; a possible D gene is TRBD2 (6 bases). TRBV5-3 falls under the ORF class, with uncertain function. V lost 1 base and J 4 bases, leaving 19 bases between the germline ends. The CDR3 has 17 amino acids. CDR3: CARSLTKPGLQADTQYF. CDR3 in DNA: TGTGCCAGAAGCTTGACTAAACCGGGACTCCAGGCAGATACGCAGTATTTT.

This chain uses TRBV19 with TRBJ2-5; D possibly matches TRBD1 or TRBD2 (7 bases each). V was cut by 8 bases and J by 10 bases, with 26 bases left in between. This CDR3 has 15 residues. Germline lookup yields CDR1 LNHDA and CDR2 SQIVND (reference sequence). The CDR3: CASEGGDSPPGGQYF. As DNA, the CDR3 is TGTGCCAGTGAAGGTGGGGACAGTCCGCCGGGGGGCCAGTACTTC. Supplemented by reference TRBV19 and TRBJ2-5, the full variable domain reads DGGITQSPKYLFRKEGQNVTLSCEQNLNHDAMYWYRQDPGQGLRLIYYSQIVNDFQKGDIAEGYSVSREKKESFPLTVTSAQKNPTAFYLCASEGGDSPPGGQYFGPGTRLLVL.

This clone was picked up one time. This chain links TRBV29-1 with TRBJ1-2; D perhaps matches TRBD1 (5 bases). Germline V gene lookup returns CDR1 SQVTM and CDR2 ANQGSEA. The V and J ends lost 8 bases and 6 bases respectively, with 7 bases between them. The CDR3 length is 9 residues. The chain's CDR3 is CSTTDGYTF. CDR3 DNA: TGCAGCACGACAGATGGCTACACCTTC.

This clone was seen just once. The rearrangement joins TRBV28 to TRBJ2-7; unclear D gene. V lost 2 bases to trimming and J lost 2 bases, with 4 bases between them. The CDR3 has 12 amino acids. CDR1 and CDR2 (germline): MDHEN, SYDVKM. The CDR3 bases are TGTGCCAGCAGTTTACTAGCCTACGAGCAGTACGTC. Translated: CASSLLAYEQYV.

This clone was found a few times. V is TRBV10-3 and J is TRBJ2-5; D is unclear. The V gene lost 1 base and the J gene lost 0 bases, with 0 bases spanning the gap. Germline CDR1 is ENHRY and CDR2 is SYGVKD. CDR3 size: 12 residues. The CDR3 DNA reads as TGTGCCATCAGTGAGTACCAAGAGACCCAGTACTTC. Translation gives CAISEYQETQYF.

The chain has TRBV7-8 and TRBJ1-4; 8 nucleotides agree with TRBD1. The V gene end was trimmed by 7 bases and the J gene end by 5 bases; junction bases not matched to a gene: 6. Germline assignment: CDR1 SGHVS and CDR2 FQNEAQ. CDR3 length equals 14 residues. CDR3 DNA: TGTGCCAGCACCTCGACAGGGGAGAATGAAAAACTGTTTTTT. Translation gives CASTSTGENEKLFF. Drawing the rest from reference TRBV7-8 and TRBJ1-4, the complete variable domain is GAGVSQSPRYKVAKRGQDVALRCDPISGHVSLFWYQQALGQGPEFLTYFQNEAQLDKSGLPSDRFFAERPEGSVSTLKIQRTQQEDSAVYLCASTSTGENEKLFFGSGTQLSVL.

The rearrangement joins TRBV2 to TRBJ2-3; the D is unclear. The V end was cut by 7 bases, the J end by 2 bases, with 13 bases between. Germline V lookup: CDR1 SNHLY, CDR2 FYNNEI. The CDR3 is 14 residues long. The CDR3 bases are TGTGCCAGCAAAGGAGACATAAACACAGATACGCAGTATTTT. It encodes CASKGDINTDTQYF.

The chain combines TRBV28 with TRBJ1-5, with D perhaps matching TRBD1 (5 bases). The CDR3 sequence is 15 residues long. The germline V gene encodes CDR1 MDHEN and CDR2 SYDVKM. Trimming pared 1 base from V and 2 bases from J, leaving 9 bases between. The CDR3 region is CASSLYRTRNQPQHF. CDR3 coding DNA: TGTGCCAGCAGTTTATACAGGACCCGCAATCAGCCCCAGCATTTT. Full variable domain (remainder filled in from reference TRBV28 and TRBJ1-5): DVKVTQSSRYLVKRTGEKVFLECVQDMDHENMFWYRQDPGLGLRLIYFSYDVKMKEKGDIPEGYSVSREKKERFSLILESASTNQTSMYLCASSLYRTRNQPQHFGDGTRLSIL.

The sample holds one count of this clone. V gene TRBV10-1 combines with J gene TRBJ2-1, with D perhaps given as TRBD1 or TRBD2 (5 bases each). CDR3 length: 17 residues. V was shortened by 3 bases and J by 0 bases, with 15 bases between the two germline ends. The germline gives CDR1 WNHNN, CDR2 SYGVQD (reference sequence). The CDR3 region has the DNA TGCGCCAGCAGTGATAAAGGGGAGAGGTGCTCCTACAATGAGCAGTTCTTC. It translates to CASSDKGERCSYNEQFF.

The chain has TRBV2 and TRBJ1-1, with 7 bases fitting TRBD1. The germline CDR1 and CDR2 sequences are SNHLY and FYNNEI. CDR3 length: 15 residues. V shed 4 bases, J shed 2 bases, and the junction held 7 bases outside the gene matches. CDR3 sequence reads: CASSGWTGLNTEAFF. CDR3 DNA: TGTGCCAGCAGTGGGTGGACAGGCCTAAACACTGAAGCTTTCTTT. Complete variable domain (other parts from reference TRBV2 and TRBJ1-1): EPEVTQTPSHQVTQMGQEVILRCVPISNHLYFYWYRQILGQKVEFLVSFYNNEISEKSEIFDDQFSVERPDGSNFTLKIRSTKLEDSAMYFCASSGWTGLNTEAFFGQGTRLTVV.

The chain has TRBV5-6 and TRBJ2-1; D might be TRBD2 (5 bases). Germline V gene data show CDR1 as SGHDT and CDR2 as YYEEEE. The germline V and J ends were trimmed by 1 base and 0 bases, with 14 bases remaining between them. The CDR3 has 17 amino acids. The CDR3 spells CASSLNLLGSSYNEQFF. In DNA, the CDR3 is TGTGCCAGCAGCTTGAACTTACTAGGTAGCTCCTACAATGAGCAGTTCTTC. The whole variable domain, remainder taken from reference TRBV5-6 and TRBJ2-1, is DAGVTQSPTHLIKTRGQQVTLRCSPKSGHDTVSWYQQALGQGPQFIFQYYEEEERQRGNFPDRFSGHQFPNYSSELNVNALLLGDSALYLCASSLNLLGSSYNEQFFGPGTRLTVL.

The CDR3 nucleotides are TGTGCCAGCAGGAATCAGGCGCCAGGGGGCTATGGCTACACCTTC. The encoded protein is CASRNQAPGGYGYTF. J is TRBJ1-2 and V is TRBV28; 7 bases match TRBD1. Per germline, CDR1 MDHEN and CDR2 SYDVKM. Losses at the gene ends were 6 bases for V and 4 bases for J; bases not matched to a gene: 11. This CDR3 is 15 amino acids long.

CDR3 sequence reads: CASSYSGGRPGETQYF. Here the CDR3 DNA reads TGTGCCAGCAGTTACTCAGGAGGCCGCCCTGGAGAGACCCAGTACTTC. The rearrangement uses TRBV6-5 and TRBJ2-5, with D maybe TRBD2 (5 bases). Trimming cost V 0 bases and J 4 bases, with 15 bases left between them. The CDR3 spans 16 residues. CDR1 is MNHEY and CDR2 is SVGAGI in the germline V gene.

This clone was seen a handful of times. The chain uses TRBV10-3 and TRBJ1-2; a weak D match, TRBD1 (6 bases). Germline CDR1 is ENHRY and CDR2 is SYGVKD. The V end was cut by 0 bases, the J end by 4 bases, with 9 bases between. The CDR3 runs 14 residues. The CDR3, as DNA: TGTGCCATCAGTGAGTCCCGGGACACCTATGGCTACACCTTC. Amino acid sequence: CAISESRDTYGYTF.